Shown below are 5 T cell receptor beta chains from a single sample sequenced in a study of blood T cell repertoires in COVID-19 (dated by TCRdb to 2020 to 2022). Receptor amplification or capture employed the immunoSEQ multiplex PCR assay. The clones in this table, taken by TCRdb from immuneACCESS, are in-frame only. Not every clone is retained; where verified, under half of the shortfall comes from an unresolved V gene, and the cause of the rest is unknown. This sample lists more than 75,000 clones; roughly 89% were detected once. Jointly, the top ten make up about 2.3% of the sample. The specimen was peripheral blood. These receptors were taken from a man between 45 and 60 years old with acute or convalescent COVID-19.

The genes are TRBV9 and TRBJ1-6; D uncertain. V was pared by 2 bases and J by 5 bases, with 8 bases between. The CDR3 is 14 residues long. Germline CDR1 and CDR2: SGDLS and YYNGEE. The CDR3, as DNA: TGTGCCAGCAGCGTGGAACTACATAATTCACCCCTCCACTTT. Its protein product is CASSVELHNSPLHF. Complete variable domain (other parts from reference TRBV9 and TRBJ1-6): DSGVTQTPKHLITATGQRVTLRCSPRSGDLSVYWYQQSLDQGLQFLIQYYNGEERAKGNILERFSAQQFPDLHSELNLSSLELGDSALYFCASSVELHNSPLHFGNGTRLTVT.

The chain carries TRBV7-9 and TRBJ1-2; the D gene is possibly TRBD1 (6 bases). Germline CDR1 and CDR2: SEHNR and FQNEAQ (reference sequence). The V end was cut by 5 bases, the J end by 8 bases, with 15 bases between. The CDR3 spans 13 residues. CDR3 loop: CASSPQGTDGYTF. CDR3 nucleotide sequence: TGTGCCAGCAGCCCCCAGGGGACGGACGGCTACACCTTC.

The rearrangement links TRBV5-4 to TRBJ2-1; the match to TRBD2 covers 10 bases. CDR3 length: 20 residues. CDR1 is SGHNT, CDR2 YYREEE, per germline (reference sequence). J gave up 8 bases and V 2 bases, and 22 bases lay outside the gene matches. The CDR3, as DNA: TGTGCCAGCAGCTTATCCCGAGGGGGGAGAGCTAGCGGGAGACGCGATGAGCAGTTCTTC. This gives the protein CASSLSRGGRASGRRDEQFF.

The chain is built from TRBV3-1 (or the pseudogene TRBV3-2) and TRBJ2-5; 10 bases map to TRBD1. This CDR3 contains 14 residues. Germline values: CDR1 LGHDT, CDR2 YNNKEL (reference sequence). V was clipped by 4 bases and J by 5 bases; unmatched bases: 4. This CDR3 reads CASSRGQGEETQYF. The DNA of the CDR3 is TGTGCCAGCAGCCGCGGACAGGGGGAGGAGACCCAGTACTTC.

The V call is TRBV12-3 or TRBV12-4, the J call TRBJ1-1; D is uncertain. The germline V and J ends were trimmed by 10 bases and 2 bases, with 11 bases remaining between them. The CDR3 has 12 amino acids. CDR3 DNA: TGTGCCACCGGACTGACCAACACTGAAGCTTTCTTT. This translates into CATGLTNTEAFF.